The entry that follows covers one TCR beta chain sequence. Its target antigen remains unknown. Base quality data are lacking; no much larger clone is found one base away. Donors were a few dozen systemically healthy Caucasian individuals from Russia aged 6 to 90 years. Each donor gave 8 to 10 milliliters of peripheral blood, collected into EDTA-treated Vacutainer tubes. Ficoll-Paque density-gradient centrifugation was used to isolate PBMCs, with at least 6.5 million per sample. Total RNA was extracted from PBMCs with Trizol reagent, with at least 6 micrograms obtained per sample. For every donor, flow cytometry on a PBMC aliquot measured the percentage of naive CD45RAhigh/CD27high T cells. The data originate from a study of blood T cells in healthy people across ages (dated by TCRdb to between 2014 and 2017). Regarding the complete study: Template switching captured roughly one uniquely barcoded TCR beta cDNA molecule per two T cells in model experiments. Using the same blood draw, the study looked at two additional independent replicas of 1 million unique cDNA reads for two donors, one aged 18 to 30 and the other aged 80 or older. To avoid experimental bias, donors of different ages were spread randomly across the sequencing lanes. Four age groups were formed from the donors: young (average 16 years), middle-aged (around 40), aged (over 55) and long-lived (approximately 78). To track age-related changes in TCR beta repertoire diversity, the study relied on deep sequencing normalized with unique cDNA molecular identifiers. Here is what the overall study found, with its caveats: There was a strong correlation between observed TCR beta diversity and the percentage of naive T cells measured by flow cytometry. The long-lived group showed more naive CD4+ T cells, fewer expanded clones and increased TCR diversity than the aged group, suggesting age selection. Total diversity estimates from one million sequenced T cells were considered lower bounds and underestimates. The CMV infection status of donors was not known, potentially confounding age-related changes in expanded clonotypes. Bulk unsorted PBMC profiling prevented conclusive comparison of naive and antigen-experienced compartments. As age increased, observed TCR beta diversity per million T cells dropped in a roughly linear way, and a significant reduction was already evident by age approximately 40.

Library construction relied on 5' RACE. Data came from an Illumina HiSeq 2500. The second PCR ran for roughly 6 to 11 cycles and used a J-beta primer mix along with a sample-barcoded 5' primer. A unique molecular identifier was introduced onto each TCR beta cDNA molecule by a template-switch 5' adaptor carrying 12 random nucleotides. Each sample yielded at least 3 million CDR3-containing paired-end reads. All of the RNA was converted into first-strand cDNA using the Mint cDNA synthesis kit, with a TRBC-specific oligonucleotide serving as the primer. After uracil-DNA glycosylase treatment, a first 18-cycle PCR used universal primers M1SS and BC2_uni_R on all cDNA. Per the authors' processing: For normalization, 1 million high-quality reads, each with a distinct molecular identifier, were randomly selected from each sample. Reads with shared molecular identifiers were discarded instead of being binned into consensus sequences. MiTCR, set to a Q25 quality threshold and the strictest error-elimination algorithm, was used for CDR3 identification, clonotype clustering and error correction. A nonparametric unseen species model with Euler transformation was used to estimate a lower bound on total TCR beta diversity. TCRdb's own reprocessing of the public reads used fastp at Q25 and MiXCR and kept productive beta chains. For every CDR3 protein sequence, its rows merge into one entry that carries the most common genes and DNA. TCRdb's processing, not the study's, gives the V and J calls here. The sample yields 500,000 to 700,000 distinct CDR3 sequences; approximately 30% were counted once. The ten most abundant clones make up about a sixth of the sample.

The source is an elderly woman in good health. The specimen was blood.

The CDR3 region has the sequence CASVKGRNTGELFF. The DNA reads TGTGCCAGCGTGAAGGGCAGGAACACCGGGGAGCTGTTTTTT. The rearranged chain carries TRBV2 and TRBJ2-2, with the D gene not clear enough to name. CDR1 SNHLY and CDR2 FYNNEI were looked up in the germline V gene. The CDR3 starts with the cysteine, ends with the phenylalanine, and has 14 residues. Only CDR3 DNA remains: 42 bases, in frame from the first base. Trimming at the junction amounts to 8 bases on V and 1 base on J, and the germline ends lie 11 bases apart.